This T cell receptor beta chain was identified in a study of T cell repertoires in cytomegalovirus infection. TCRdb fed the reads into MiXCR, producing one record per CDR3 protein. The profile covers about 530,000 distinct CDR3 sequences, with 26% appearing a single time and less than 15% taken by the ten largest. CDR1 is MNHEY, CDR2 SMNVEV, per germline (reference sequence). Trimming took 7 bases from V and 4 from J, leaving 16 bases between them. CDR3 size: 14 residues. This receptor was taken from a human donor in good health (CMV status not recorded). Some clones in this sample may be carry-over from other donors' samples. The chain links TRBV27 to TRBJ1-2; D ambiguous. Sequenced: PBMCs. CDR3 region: CASTKSPGGYGYTF. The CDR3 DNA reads TGTGCCAGCACAAAAAGCCCGGGTGGCTATGGCTACACCTTC.